The clone carrying this TCR beta chain was counted only a few times. Some clones are missing from TCRdb's copy, which holds only in-frame ones; the method was immunoSEQ multiplex PCR. The sample lists 97,000 or so clones, 60% to 80% seen once, with 25% to 35% in the top ten. These data are taken from a study of cytotoxic CD8 clonotypes in ibrutinib-treated CLL. The sequence was collected from a human donor with chronic lymphocytic leukemia. Sequencing was performed on PBMCs, taken after 12 months of ibrutinib treatment.

The CDR3 loop is CASSNRGGSSYNEQFF. In DNA form, the CDR3 reads TGTGCCAGCTCAAACCGCGGGGGGAGCTCCTACAATGAGCAGTTCTTC. The rearrangement joins TRBV18 to TRBJ2-1, with 8 bases fitting TRBD2. With V trimmed by 5 bases and J by 0 bases, 6 bases remained unmatched. The CDR3 spans 16 residues. Germline V gene sequence: CDR1 KGHSH, CDR2 LQKENI.